This record looks at one TCR beta chain sequence and its context. Profiled with immunoSEQ multiplex PCR; TCRdb holds only in-frame clones, not every one. In the table there are about 270,000 clones, about 88% of which are singletons. This entry is derived from a study of blood T cell repertoires in COVID-19. Study information: Nucleic acid was either cDNA or gDNA, and it came from T cells, B-cell-depleted T cells, or PBMCs.

Clinical histories supplied by participants themselves formed the basis of cohort assignment. The V gene end was trimmed by 4 bases and the J gene end by 3 bases; junction bases not matched to a gene: 8. The CDR3 length is 18 residues. Looked up from germline, CDR1 is LGHDT and CDR2 is YNNKEL (reference sequence). The TCR comes from a woman aged 45-60 years who had recovered from COVID-19. This sequence joins TRBV3-1 (or the pseudogene TRBV3-2) and TRBJ2-1, with 14 bases lining up with TRBD2. Sequenced input: PBMCs or T cells enriched from blood (not recorded which). The CDR3 protein is CASSPGLAGEWGYNEQFF. The CDR3 DNA reads as TGTGCCAGCAGCCCGGGACTAGCGGGAGAGTGGGGCTACAATGAGCAGTTCTTC.